A single sample is the source of the 10 T cell receptor beta chains below, sequenced in a study of identical twins (dated by TCRdb to the mid-2010s). Libraries were prepared through 5' RACE. The sequencer was an Illumina HiSeq 2000. TCRdb cleaned the public reads at Q25 with fastp, built clones with MiXCR and kept in-frame beta chains. A single entry per CDR3 protein holds the most common genes and DNA from its merged rows. The sample contains around 1.7 million distinct CDR3 sequences, less than 35% of them found a single time. Together, the top ten hold 0.27% of the sample. The sample consisted of cord blood. These TCRs come from a newborn girl in good health.

The DNA of the CDR3 is TGTGCCAGCAGCCGCACAGGCTCCAGCTCCTACGAGCAGTACTTC. It encodes CASSRTGSSSYEQYF. The V gene is TRBV28, the J gene TRBJ2-7; a weak D match, TRBD1 (5 bases). There are 15 residues in the CDR3. In germline, CDR1 is MDHEN, CDR2 SYDVKM. The ends were cut back, 6 bases at V and 0 bases at J, with 15 bases in the middle.

Of note for this clonotype: A clone one base away is much larger, so this may be a read error. This chain links TRBV6-2 or TRBV6-3 with TRBJ2-1; no firm D call. The CDR3 has 13 residues. Per germline, CDR1 MNHEY and CDR2 SVGEGT. CDR3 in amino acids: CASTESSYNGQFF. DNA of the CDR3: TGTGCCAGCACCGAGAGCTCCTACAATGGGCAGTTCTTC.

This clonotype was detected only a few times. V is TRBV15 and J is TRBJ2-5, with 8 positions matching TRBD1. The CDR3 has 15 amino acids. Trimming cost V 0 bases and J 5 bases; bases outside gene matches: 5. CDR1 is LNHNV and CDR2 is YYDKDF in the germline V gene (reference sequence). The CDR3 DNA reads as TGTGCCACCAGCAGAGAGCGGACAGGGTACGAGACCCAGTACTTC. This codes for CATSRERTGYETQYF.

The chain has TRBV7-2 and TRBJ2-7, with 7 bases fitting TRBD1. Germline CDR1 SGHTA, CDR2 FQGNSA. V gave up 5 bases and J gave up 3 bases; unmatched junction bases: 4. The CDR3 loop spans 13 amino acids. CDR3 amino acids: CASSRWTGYEQYF. CDR3 coding DNA: TGTGCCAGCAGCCGGTGGACAGGCTACGAGCAGTACTTC.

There are a few counts of this clonotype. The V and J genes are TRBV18 and TRBJ2-7; 8 bases are shared with TRBD1. The V and J ends lost 2 bases and 5 bases, in that order; junction bases with no gene match: 2. The length of the CDR3 is 13 residues. Germline CDR1 and CDR2: KGHSH and LQKENI. DNA for the CDR3: TGTGCCAGCTCACCAAACAGGGGGAACGAGCAGTACTTC. Translated: CASSPNRGNEQYF.

The chain joins TRBV5-1 to TRBJ1-2; unclear D gene. This CDR3 is 17 amino acids long. The V gene's germline CDR1 is SGHRS and CDR2 YFSETQ. V was pared by 0 bases and J by 0 bases, with 15 bases between. This CDR3 reads CASSLVGGPLANYGYTF. CDR3 DNA sequence: TGCGCCAGCAGCTTGGTGGGAGGTCCTTTAGCTAACTATGGCTACACCTTC.

This clonotype came up a few times. The chain's CDR3 is CASSQVVAGGLEETQYF. For the CDR3, the DNA is TGTGCCAGCAGCCAAGTGGTAGCGGGAGGATTGGAGGAGACCCAGTACTTC. This chain uses TRBV4-2 with TRBJ2-5; 10 nucleotides agree with TRBD2. This CDR3 spans 17 amino acids. Looked up from germline, CDR1 is LGHNA and CDR2 is YNFKEQ. J gave up 5 bases and V 1 base, and 10 bases lay outside the gene matches.

This chain uses TRBV9 with TRBJ2-3; D not resolved. V lost 5 bases and J lost 10, with 14 bases in between. This CDR3 is built from 12 residues. Germline V CDR1 and CDR2: SGDLS, YYNGEE. The CDR3 coding sequence is TGTGCCAGCAGGGGCCCCTCGGAGTCGCAGTATTTT. Translated: CASRGPSESQYF.

The chain recombines TRBV3-1 with TRBJ1-4; D is undetermined. This CDR3 comprises 13 residues. The germline V and J ends were trimmed by 2 bases and 7 bases, with 8 bases remaining between them. Germline V gene sequence: CDR1 LGHDT, CDR2 YNNKEL (reference sequence). CDR3 protein: CASSQRAGEKLFF. Written as DNA, the CDR3 is TGTGCCAGCAGCCAACGGGCGGGTGAAAAACTGTTTTTT.

This sequence joins TRBV4-2 and TRBJ1-4, with a possible D match to TRBD1 (6 bases). CDR3 size: 15 residues. The germline V and J ends were trimmed by 1 base and 7 bases, with 13 bases remaining between them. Germline values: CDR1 LGHNA, CDR2 YNFKEQ. Written as DNA, the CDR3 is TGTGCCAGCAGCCAAGTGTACAGGGAGATTGAAAAACTGTTTTTT. Protein product: CASSQVYREIEKLFF.